A single sample gave rise to the 2 T cell receptor beta chains below, sequenced in a study of shared clonotypes between healthy human individuals. TCRdb's table, derived via immunoSEQ multiplex PCR, lists solely in-frame clones and lacks some. Seen here are 1,100,000 or so clones, about four fifths observed once, and the top ten hold approximately 0.5%. Sequenced: memory CD4+ T cells from PBMCs. Subset of the sample: CD45RA-negative fraction. Receptors were obtained from a man younger than 30 in good health. Some clones in this sample may be carry-over from other donors' samples.

The chain is built from TRBV9 and TRBJ2-7; 8 nucleotides agree with TRBD1. The CDR3 has 13 amino acids. Germline lookup yields CDR1 SGDLS and CDR2 YYNGEE. V trimming: 4 bases; J trimming: 3 bases; junction bases outside the gene matches: 3. CDR3 residues: CASSKTGVYEQYF. Here the CDR3 DNA reads TGTGCCAGCAGCAAGACAGGGGTCTACGAGCAGTACTTC.

This clone was counted only a few times. J is TRBJ1-1 and V is TRBV6-6, with TRBD1 as a possible D gene (5 bases). CDR3 length: 15 residues. In germline, CDR1 is MNHNY, CDR2 SVGAGI (reference sequence). V was trimmed by 0 bases and J by 3 bases, leaving 11 bases between them. The chain's CDR3 is CASSYSNLGDTEAFF. The CDR3 nucleotides are TGTGCCAGCAGTTACTCGAATTTAGGGGACACTGAAGCTTTCTTT.